This TCR beta chain is drawn from a study of blood T cell repertoires in COVID-19. Germline CDR1 MNHEY, CDR2 SMNVEV (reference sequence). The CDR3 consists of 15 residues. The V and J ends lost 6 bases and 4 bases respectively, with 16 bases between them. TCRdb's copy holds only in-frame clones and misses some; the assay was immunoSEQ multiplex PCR. The top ten hold approximately 13% of the sample, which has 240,000 or so clones, 82% seen once. The receptor comes from a woman aged 55-75 years with active or convalescent COVID-19. This chain connects TRBV27 to TRBJ1-3, with TRBD1 as a possible D gene (5 bases). The specimen sequenced was peripheral blood. The CDR3 DNA sequence: TGTGCCAGCAGCTCCGTCGGGGGGTTAGGAAACACCATATATTTT. Residues: CASSSVGGLGNTIYF.